Each of the 7 T cell receptor beta chains below was sequenced from the same sample in a study of T cells in women clearing cervical HPV infection. The data were produced by immunoSEQ multiplex PCR, yet TCRdb's version contains in-frame clones alone and is incomplete. Its clone listing holds approximately 23,000 clones. Sequencing used blood buffy coat. The receptors shown here come from a woman between 18 and 70 years old with a cervical HPV16 infection that either progressed to CIN3+ or cleared (not recorded which).

Regarding this clone: The CDR3 extends 3 residues past the end of the read, so its final part is completed from the germline J gene. This chain joins TRBV7-8 and TRBJ2-2, with 12 bases that match TRBD2. V lost 5 bases and J lost 10; bases outside the gene matches: 14. From germline, CDR1 is SGHVS and CDR2 FQNEAQ. The CDR3 loop spans 17 amino acids. The part of the CDR3 DNA that was read is TGTGCCAGCAGCCCCAAGTTCCCCGGGACTAGCGGGTTGGAG. It yields the protein CASSPKFPGTSGLE. The CDR3 in full is CASSPKFPGTSGLELFF.

Details on this clone: The read halts 3 residues ahead of the CDR3 end, with the missing end drawn from the germline J gene. The chain links TRBV6-2 or TRBV6-3 to TRBJ1-5; 9 nucleotides match TRBD1. The CDR3 contains 15 residues. Unmatched junction bases numbered 1, after V lost 3 bases and J lost 1 base. Germline loops: CDR1 MNHEY, CDR2 SVGEGT. Incomplete CDR3 DNA: TGTGCCAGCAGTTATGGACAGGGGAGCAATCAGCCC. It is translated as CASSYGQGSNQP. In full, the CDR3 reads CASSYGQGSNQPQHF.

Concerning this clone itself: The read finishes 3 residues shy of the CDR3 end, and the germline J gene is used to complete it. This rearrangement joins TRBV6-2 or TRBV6-3 to TRBJ2-7; no firm D call. CDR1 is MNHEY, CDR2 SVGEGT, per germline. The CDR3 sequence is 15 residues long. V lost 4 bases to trimming and J lost 0 bases, with 13 bases between them. This chain's CDR3 is CASSCLADASYEQYF. The CDR3 DNA, read in part, is TGTGCCAGCAGTTGCCTTGCGGATGCCTCCTACGAG.

To note about this clone: Read coverage stops 3 residues before the CDR3 terminus; the germline J gene supplies the remainder. V usage is TRBV2 and J usage is TRBJ1-2; TRBD1 is a possible D gene (5 bases). The V end was cut by 8 bases, the J end by 2 bases, with 6 bases between. This CDR3 region has 11 residues. Germline CDR1 reads SNHLY; CDR2 reads FYNNEI. The CDR3 protein is CASGANYGYTF. The sequenced CDR3 bases are TGTGCCAGCGGGGCAAACTATGGC.

In the case of this clone: The read terminates 3 residues ahead of where the CDR3 ends, so the germline J gene completes it. V is TRBV6-1 and J is TRBJ2-7; 7 nucleotides align to TRBD1. Trimming cost V 7 bases and J 3 bases; bases outside gene matches: 9. This CDR3 has 14 amino acids. CDR1 MNHNS and CDR2 SASEGT come from the germline V gene. The CDR3 sequence is CASIEGQLLYEQYF. The CDR3 bases that were read are TGTGCCAGCATTGAGGGACAGTTACTCTACGAG.

The CDR3 here is CASSLNLYEQYF. The part of the CDR3 DNA that was read is TGTGCCAGCAGTTTAAATCTATACGAG. The rearrangement joins TRBV12-3 or TRBV12-4 to TRBJ2-7; D call uncertain. Read coverage stops 3 residues before the CDR3 terminus; the germline J gene supplies the remainder. V was clipped by 2 bases and J by 4 bases, with 6 bases between them. The CDR3 runs 12 residues.

On this clone itself: The read gets to within 3 residues of the CDR3 end, and the germline J gene fills in the rest. The rearrangement links TRBV20-1 to TRBJ2-3; 12 nucleotides match TRBD2. Germline-derived CDR1 and CDR2 are DFQATT and SNEGSKA (reference sequence). The CDR3 covers 17 residues. V gave up 0 bases and J gave up 3 bases; unmatched junction bases: 7. The chain's CDR3 is CSARDQASGRGTDTQYF. The part of the CDR3 DNA that was read is TGCAGTGCTAGAGATCAGGCTAGCGGGAGGGGGACAGATACG.